This entry lists 24 T cell receptor beta chains sequenced from one sample in a study of T cells in Graves' hyperthyroidism and ophthalmopathy. Amplified regions were TCR beta CDR3 sequences from RNA transcripts. The TCR CDR3 first-round RT-PCR relied on the HTBI primer set. Each CDR3 protein is one row after TCRdb ran MiXCR on the multiplex PCR reads. This sample has 300,000 to 400,000 distinct CDR3 sequences, with roughly 18% found just once. Material for sequencing was blood. All receptors derive from a woman aged 50 to 60 with Graves' hyperthyroidism.

This clonotype has a count of ten or more. J is TRBJ2-5 and V is TRBV9, with a possible D match to TRBD2 (5 bases). The CDR3 is 14 amino acids. V lost 3 bases and J lost 5, with 14 bases in between. Germline-derived CDR1 and CDR2 are SGDLS and YYNGEE. CDR3 region: CASSGTSPGETQYF. DNA of the CDR3: TGTGCCAGCAGCGGCACTAGTCCTGGGGAGACCCAGTACTTC.

The chain uses TRBV6-2 or TRBV6-3 and TRBJ2-7; D gene ambiguous. In germline, CDR1 is MNHEY, CDR2 SVGEGT. The germline V and J ends were trimmed by 6 bases and 0 bases, with 9 bases remaining between them. The CDR3 spans 13 residues. DNA for the CDR3: TGTGCCAGCAGCTTCTATAACTCCTACGAGCAGTACTTC. Its protein is CASSFYNSYEQYF.

This clonotype appeared a few times. This chain links TRBV27 with TRBJ2-7; 7 positions match TRBD1. The germline CDR1 and CDR2 sequences are MNHEY and SMNVEV (reference sequence). With V trimmed by 5 bases and J by 3 bases, 4 bases remained unmatched. CDR3 size: 13 residues. The CDR3 region is CASSAGTVYEQYF. Written as DNA, the CDR3 is TGTGCCAGCAGTGCCGGGACAGTCTACGAGCAGTACTTC.

This CDR3 is CASSFSLEQYF. The CDR3 nucleotides are TGTGCCAGCAGCTTCTCCCTCGAGCAGTACTTC. This rearrangement joins TRBV5-5 to TRBJ2-7; D unresolved. CDR1 SGHKS and CDR2 YYEKEE come from the germline V gene (reference sequence). Trimming took 2 bases from V and 6 from J, leaving 6 bases between them. CDR3 length equals 11 residues.

This clonotype showed up many times. The chain combines TRBV30 with TRBJ1-5; 8 bases are shared with TRBD1. Germline V gene lookup returns CDR1 GTSNPN and CDR2 SVGIG (reference sequence). The CDR3 consists of 17 residues. J was trimmed by 1 base and V by 0 bases; bases with no gene match: 8. CDR3: CAWSVRTGGRSNQPQHF. CDR3 sequence (DNA): TGTGCCTGGAGTGTACGAACAGGGGGAAGGAGCAATCAGCCCCAGCATTTT.

The V gene is TRBV2, the J gene TRBJ1-3; D possibly corresponds to TRBD1 (6 bases). Trimming left V 4 bases short and J 0 bases short, with 13 bases between. CDR3 length equals 16 residues. Germline V gene lookup returns CDR1 SNHLY and CDR2 FYNNEI. CDR3 coding DNA: TGTGCCAGCAGTGGAAGGACAGCCATCTCTGGAAACACCATATATTTT. It translates to CASSGRTAISGNTIYF.

This clonotype was picked up a small number of times. The chain links TRBV6-1 to TRBJ2-1; TRBD1 might be the D (5 bases). The CDR3 has 15 amino acids. Germline CDR1 and CDR2: MNHNS and SASEGT. The V and J ends lost 6 bases and 4 bases respectively, with 16 bases between them. Here the CDR3 reads CASRDTTSSYNEQFF. In DNA form, the CDR3 reads TGTGCCAGCAGGGACACGACCAGTTCTTACAATGAGCAGTTCTTC.

This clonotype was detected only a few times. The rearrangement links TRBV3-1 to TRBJ1-3; D not certain. Germline V gene lookup returns CDR1 LGHDT and CDR2 YNNKEL (reference sequence). V gave up 0 bases and J gave up 2 bases, with 8 bases separating them. The CDR3 totals 15 residues. The CDR3: CASSQELRTGNTIYF. In DNA form, the CDR3 reads TGTGCCAGCAGCCAAGAATTACGGACTGGAAACACCATATATTTT.

The table lists this clonotype with many counts. V and J are TRBV30 and TRBJ2-1; D unresolved. V lost 2 bases and J lost 7, with 9 bases in between. The CDR3 is 12 amino acids. Germline loops: CDR1 GTSNPN, CDR2 SVGIG (reference sequence). CDR3 in DNA: TGTGCCTGGAGTTGGTCCGGGAATGAGCAGTTCTTC. It translates to CAWSWSGNEQFF.

This clonotype was found a few times. This CDR3 is CASSPREGDNEQFF. The CDR3 DNA is TGTGCCAGCAGCCCTCGGGAGGGGGATAATGAGCAGTTCTTC. The V call is TRBV11-1, the J call TRBJ2-1, with 8 positions matching TRBD2. Germline V gene lookup returns CDR1 SGHAT and CDR2 FQDESV (reference sequence). The CDR3 sequence is 14 residues long. The junction had 7 bases not matched to a gene; V was cut back by 5 bases and J by 7 bases.

This clonotype was seen many times. This chain connects TRBV28 to TRBJ1-5; D ambiguous. This CDR3 has 13 residues. Trimming pared 4 bases from V and 11 bases from J, leaving 15 bases between. The germline V gene encodes CDR1 MDHEN and CDR2 SYDVKM. In nucleotides, the CDR3 is TGTGCCAGCAGTTCCGAGCAGGTTGTTGCCCAGCATTTT. It is translated as CASSSEQVVAQHF.

The chain is built from TRBV5-5 and TRBJ2-2, with D possibly being TRBD2 (7 bases). The germline V gene has CDR1 SGHKS and CDR2 YYEKEE (reference sequence). The V and J ends lost 4 bases and 0 bases respectively, with 13 bases between them. CDR3 length: 16 residues. The CDR3 reads CASSPKGGANTGELFF. As DNA, the CDR3 is TGTGCCAGCAGCCCTAAGGGGGGGGCGAACACCGGGGAGCTGTTTTTT. Supplemented by reference TRBV5-5 and TRBJ2-2, the full variable domain reads DAGVTQSPTHLIKTRGQQVTLRCSPISGHKSVSWYQQVLGQGPQFIFQYYEKEERGRGNFPDRFSARQFPNYSSELNVNALLLGDSALYLCASSPKGGANTGELFFGEGSRLTVL.

This clonotype turned up a few times. DNA for the CDR3: TGTGCCAGCATAGGAGGGGGCCGTAGAGATACGCAGTATTTT. Translation: CASIGGGRRDTQYF. The rearrangement links TRBV2 to TRBJ2-3, with TRBD1 as a possible D gene (7 bases). Trimming took 7 bases from V and 5 from J, leaving 16 bases between them. The CDR3 totals 14 residues. The germline V gene has CDR1 SNHLY and CDR2 FYNNEI.

This clonotype has just a few counts. V gene TRBV6-1 combines with J gene TRBJ2-7; perhaps TRBD2 as D (5 bases). Trimming cost V 10 bases and J 0 bases, with 22 bases left between them. Per germline, CDR1 MNHNS and CDR2 SASEGT. This CDR3 has 16 residues. CDR3 coding DNA: TGTGCCACCATGGATGGAGCGGCAACCCCCTCCTACGAGCAGTACTTC. Amino acid sequence: CATMDGAATPSYEQYF.

The table lists this clonotype with a count of one. This sequence joins TRBV6-5 and TRBJ2-5; D uncertain. The CDR3 spans 13 residues. Trimming took 2 bases from V and 8 from J, leaving 12 bases between them. Germline values: CDR1 MNHEY, CDR2 SVGAGI. The CDR3 protein is CASSYGPEITQYF. Written as DNA, the CDR3 is TGTGCCAGCAGTTACGGCCCCGAAATAACCCAGTACTTC.

This chain links TRBV3-1 with TRBJ1-2; no definite D call. V was clipped by 4 bases and J by 8 bases, with 11 bases between them. The CDR3 is 12 residues long. Germline-derived CDR1 and CDR2 are LGHDT and YNNKEL (reference sequence). CDR3 DNA sequence: TGTGCCAGCAGCCCGCAAGCAGGCGGCTACACCTTC. Residues: CASSPQAGGYTF.

This clonotype was counted ten times or more. This rearrangement joins TRBV28 to TRBJ2-3; 8 bases are a match to TRBD2. Germline trimming cut 6 bases from V and 7 bases from J; bases unmatched to any gene: 9. This CDR3 has 14 residues. Germline V lookup: CDR1 MDHEN, CDR2 SYDVKM. The CDR3 protein is CASSTTGTSYTQYF. The CDR3 nucleotides read TGTGCCAGCAGCACTACCGGGACTAGTTATACGCAGTATTTT.

CDR3 DNA: TGTGCTAGTGGTTTGCAAGGGACAACGAGAAGAGGGACGAAAAATCAGCCCCAGCATTTT. It is translated as CASGLQGTTRRGTKNQPQHF. The chain carries TRBV12-5 and TRBJ1-5, with D possibly being TRBD1 (6 bases). CDR1 LGHNT and CDR2 FRNRAP come from the germline V gene. Trimming took off 2 bases at V and 4 bases at J, with 27 bases between the two ends. This CDR3 is 20 amino acids long.

The chain carries TRBV20-1 and TRBJ2-3, with D possibly matching TRBD2 (6 bases). The CDR3 loop spans 12 amino acids. The germline gives CDR1 DFQATT, CDR2 SNEGSKA (reference sequence). The germline V and J ends were trimmed by 6 bases and 6 bases, with 13 bases remaining between them. CDR3 bases: TGCAGTGCGGGGGACTCCAGGGATACGCAGTATTTT. Its protein product is CSAGDSRDTQYF.

This clonotype was seen only a few times. The rearrangement links TRBV20-1 to TRBJ2-4, with a possible D match to TRBD2 (6 bases). The germline V gene has CDR1 DFQATT and CDR2 SNEGSKA (reference sequence). V lost 6 bases, J lost 1 base, and 22 bases lay in between. The CDR3 has 17 amino acids. The CDR3 here is CSAGGGTLPGAKNIQYF. The CDR3 DNA follows: TGCAGTGCAGGCGGCGGGACCCTACCCGGGGCCAAAAACATTCAGTACTTC.

To note about this clonotype: A much larger clone is a single base away; this may be a read error. V usage is TRBV11-2 and J usage is TRBJ1-1; TRBD1 agrees at 9 bases. Germline V gene sequence: CDR1 SGHAT, CDR2 FQNNGV. This CDR3 spans 16 amino acids. The CDR3 loop reads CASSPGTGNAHTEAFF. The CDR3 coding sequence is TGCGCCAGCAGCCCCGGGACAGGGAACGCGCACACTGAAGCTTTCTTT.

The rearrangement links TRBV7-2 to TRBJ2-1, with TRBD2 as a possible D gene (5 bases). Germline CDR1 is SGHTA and CDR2 is FQGNSA. This CDR3 has 16 amino acids. Trimming cost V 1 base and J 5 bases, with 15 bases left between them. CDR3 in DNA: TGTGCCAGCAGCTTAGGGTCGGGATGGCGGGACAATGAGCAGTTCTTC. Amino acid sequence: CASSLGSGWRDNEQFF. Full variable domain (rest looked up from reference TRBV7-2 and TRBJ2-1): GAGVSQSPSNKVTEKGKDVELRCDPISGHTALYWYRQSLGQGLEFLIYFQGNSAPDKSGLPSDRFSAERTGGSVSTLTIQRTQQEDSAVYLCASSLGSGWRDNEQFFGPGTRLTVL.

The chain links TRBV5-4 to TRBJ1-2, with D possibly TRBD1 on 5 matching bases. Germline CDR1 reads SGHNT; CDR2 reads YYREEE (reference sequence). This CDR3 is built from 16 residues. Trimming stripped 5 bases from V and 0 bases from J, with 17 bases between. This chain's CDR3 is CASSHRGDLSNYGYTF. As DNA, the CDR3 is TGTGCCAGCAGTCATCGCGGGGACTTATCTAACTATGGCTACACCTTC. Filled out from reference TRBV5-4 and TRBJ1-2, the complete variable domain reads ETGVTQSPTHLIKTRGQQVTLRCSSQSGHNTVSWYQQALGQGPQFIFQYYREEENGRGNFPPRFSGLQFPNYSSELNVNALELDDSALYLCASSHRGDLSNYGYTFGSGTRLTVV.

In its sample, this clonotype was seen a few times. The chain is built from TRBV4-2 and TRBJ2-7; 10 bases match TRBD2. With V trimmed by 0 bases and J by 2 bases, 4 bases remained unmatched. Germline values: CDR1 LGHNA, CDR2 YNFKEQ. This CDR3 spans 16 amino acids. The DNA for the CDR3 is TGTGCCAGCAGCCAAGAAGCCCTAGCGGGAGCCTACGAGCAGTACTTC. Its translation is CASSQEALAGAYEQYF.